This TCR beta chain was sequenced in a study of response to subunit inactivated influenza vaccine. General study results and limits: That few new T cells are recruited by each seasonal influenza vaccination was the authors' suggestion.

This clonotype was observed a handful of times. Its specificity is unknown. TCRdb re-called the RT-PCR reads with MiXCR, one entry per CDR3 protein. The sample consists of 750,000 to 850,000 distinct CDR3 sequences, less than 20% of them appearing once. This receptor was identified in a man aged 45 to 65 who received an inactivated influenza vaccine. The sequencing here drew on PBMCs from blood, taken more than 4 days after vaccination.

CDR3 region: CASRREGRNEQFF. The DNA of the CDR3 is TGTGCCAGCAGGCGGGAGGGCCGGAATGAGCAGTTCTTC. This chain uses TRBV6-1 with TRBJ2-1, with 9 bases matching TRBD2. Per germline, CDR1 MNHNS and CDR2 SASEGT. CDR3 length equals 13 residues. V trimming: 6 bases; J trimming: 7 bases; junction bases outside the gene matches: 4.